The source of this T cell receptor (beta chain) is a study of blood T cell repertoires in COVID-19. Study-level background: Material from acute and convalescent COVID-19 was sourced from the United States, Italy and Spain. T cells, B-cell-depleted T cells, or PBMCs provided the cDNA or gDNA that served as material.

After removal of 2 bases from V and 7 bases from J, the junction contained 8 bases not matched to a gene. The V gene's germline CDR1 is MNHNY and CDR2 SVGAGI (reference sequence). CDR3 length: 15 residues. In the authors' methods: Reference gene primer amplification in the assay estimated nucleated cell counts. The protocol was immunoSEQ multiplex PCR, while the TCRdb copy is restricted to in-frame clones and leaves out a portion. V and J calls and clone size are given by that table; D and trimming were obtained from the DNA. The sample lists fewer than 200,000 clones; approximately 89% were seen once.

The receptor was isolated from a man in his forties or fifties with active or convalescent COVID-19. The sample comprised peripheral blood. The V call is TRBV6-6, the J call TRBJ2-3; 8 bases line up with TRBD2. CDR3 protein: CASSYNRGGMNTQYF. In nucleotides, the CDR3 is TGTGCCAGCAGTTACAATCGGGGGGGCATGAATACGCAGTATTTT.